The 20 T cell receptor beta chains presented below share a single source sample, sequenced in a study of OX40 agonist ivuxolimab in advanced cancers. Repertoires were generated with immunoSEQ multiplex PCR, while TCRdb's copy carries only in-frame clones and drops some. The table includes about 79,000 clones, about 90% detected once. Sequenced here: CD4+ or CD8+ T cells sorted from blood, sampled in a trial of the OX40 agonist ivuxolimab. Receptors were obtained from an adult with an advanced solid tumor such as melanoma, head and neck, liver or kidney cancer.

This chain joins TRBV5-4 and TRBJ1-1, with D maybe TRBD1 (5 bases). Looked up from germline, CDR1 is SGHNT and CDR2 is YYREEE (reference sequence). V was shortened by 2 bases and J by 3 bases, with 20 bases between the two germline ends. The CDR3 consists of 17 residues. CDR3 bases: TGTGCCAGCAGCTTAGGGCAACAGGTCGTAGTTGACACTGAAGCTTTCTTT. It codes for CASSLGQQVVVDTEAFF.

In its sample, this clone was seen once. The chain carries TRBV6-1 and TRBJ2-1; 7 bases are shared with TRBD2. The CDR3 has 12 residues. J gave up 12 bases and V 1 base, and 3 bases lay outside the gene matches. Looked up from germline, CDR1 is MNHNS and CDR2 is SASEGT. The CDR3 protein is CASSEVGTTQFF. CDR3 nucleotides: TGTGCCAGCAGTGAAGTAGGGACTACGCAGTTCTTC.

V and J are TRBV10-3 and TRBJ2-1; a weak D match, TRBD2 (6 bases). This CDR3 region has 16 residues. The germline CDR1 and CDR2 sequences are ENHRY and SYGVKD. Trimming took off 3 bases at V and 0 bases at J, with 12 bases between the two ends. The CDR3: CAISEQPGGSYNEQFF. The CDR3 DNA follows: TGTGCCATCAGTGAACAGCCCGGGGGCTCCTACAATGAGCAGTTCTTC.

The chain links TRBV7-3 to TRBJ1-2; D gene uncertain. The CDR3 covers 14 residues. Trimming cost V 0 bases and J 8 bases, with 13 bases left between them. Germline CDR1 reads SGHTA; CDR2 reads FQGTGA. The CDR3 nucleotides are TGTGCCAGCAGCTTAACGTCTCAAGAAGGGGGCTACACCTTC. Translation: CASSLTSQEGGYTF. The variable domain in full, with the rest retrieved from reference TRBV7-3 and TRBJ1-2, is GAGVSQTPSNKVTEKGKYVELRCDPISGHTALYWYRQSLGQGPEFLIYFQGTGAADDSGLPNDRFFAVRPEGSVSTLKIQRTERGDSAVYLCASSLTSQEGGYTFGSGTRLTVV.

The rearrangement links TRBV28 to TRBJ1-2; D might be TRBD1 (5 bases). The germline CDR1 and CDR2 sequences are MDHEN and SYDVKM. The CDR3 has 14 residues. V was clipped by 6 bases and J by 1 base, with 12 bases between them. CDR3 region: CASSRQTVNYGYTF. CDR3 coding DNA: TGTGCCAGCAGCAGACAGACAGTTAACTATGGCTACACCTTC.

J is TRBJ2-3 and V is TRBV28, with 7 bases aligning to TRBD2. The CDR3 consists of 15 residues. J lost 3 bases, V lost 6 bases, and 9 bases had no gene match. Per the germline V gene, CDR1 is MDHEN and CDR2 is SYDVKM. The CDR3 protein is CASSERRGGTDTQYF. The CDR3 nucleotides are TGTGCCAGCAGCGAAAGGCGGGGAGGGACAGATACGCAGTATTTT.

The rearrangement links TRBV5-5 to TRBJ2-2; no definite D call. Germline V gene lookup returns CDR1 SGHKS and CDR2 YYEKEE (reference sequence). This CDR3 is 12 amino acids long. V was shortened by 2 bases and J by 6 bases, with 5 bases between the two germline ends. The CDR3 nucleotides are TGTGCCAGCAGCTTAATAGCCGGGGAGCTGTTTTTT. Encoded protein: CASSLIAGELFF.

The chain combines TRBV2 with TRBJ2-7; TRBD1 matches 7 bases. Trimming took 4 bases from V and 5 from J; bases not matched to a gene: 2. The CDR3 runs to 12 residues. Germline CDR1 is SNHLY and CDR2 is FYNNEI. Written as DNA, the CDR3 is TGTGCCAGCAGTGTTACAGGGGACGAGCAGTACTTC. It yields the protein CASSVTGDEQYF.

This chain connects TRBV29-1 to TRBJ1-2; D is unclear. V lost 0 bases, J lost 0 bases, and 14 bases lay in between. This CDR3 spans 16 amino acids. Germline V gene lookup returns CDR1 SQVTM and CDR2 ANQGSEA. The CDR3 loop reads CSVEDRGEPANYGYTF. Here the CDR3 DNA reads TGCAGCGTTGAAGATCGCGGGGAGCCCGCTAACTATGGCTACACCTTC.

CDR3: CASSSKGQGVDQPQHF. The CDR3 DNA reads TGTGCCAGTAGTTCGAAGGGACAGGGGGTTGATCAGCCCCAGCATTTT. The V call is TRBV19, the J call TRBJ1-5, with 11 bases fitting TRBD1. The junction had 8 bases not matched to a gene; V was cut back by 5 bases and J by 5 bases. CDR1 LNHDA and CDR2 SQIVND come from the germline V gene (reference sequence). CDR3 size: 16 residues.

V usage is TRBV2 and J usage is TRBJ1-2; TRBD1 agrees at 7 bases. Unmatched junction bases numbered 8, after V lost 5 bases and J lost 8 bases. The CDR3 consists of 13 residues. Germline lookup yields CDR1 SNHLY and CDR2 FYNNEI. The CDR3 DNA is TGTGCCAGCAGTCTAGACAGGGCGTTAGGCTACACCTTC. This gives the protein CASSLDRALGYTF.

The V gene is TRBV27, the J gene TRBJ1-2; no reliable D call. The CDR3 loop spans 13 amino acids. V was shortened by 1 base and J by 8 bases, with 11 bases between the two germline ends. Germline CDR1 and CDR2: MNHEY and SMNVEV (reference sequence). CDR3 in amino acids: CASSLFVDGGYTF. The CDR3 DNA follows: TGTGCCAGCAGTTTATTTGTTGACGGCGGCTACACCTTC.

The V gene is TRBV6-5, the J gene TRBJ2-7; 14 bases are a match to TRBD2. Trimming took 5 bases from V and 7 from J; bases not matched to a gene: 7. CDR1 MNHEY and CDR2 SVGAGI come from the germline V gene. The CDR3 runs 15 residues. This CDR3 reads CASSIGLAGGIEQYF. CDR3 bases: TGTGCCAGCAGTATTGGACTAGCGGGAGGTATTGAGCAGTACTTC.

The genes are TRBV4-1 and TRBJ2-1; weak D call: TRBD2 (7 bases). This CDR3 has 17 amino acids. Germline CDR1 is MGHRA and CDR2 is YSYEKL. V was clipped by 3 bases and J by 5 bases, with 20 bases between them. As DNA, the CDR3 is TGCGCCAGCAGCCAGGACAGATCGGGGGGAGGGAACAATGAGCAGTTCTTC. Translated: CASSQDRSGGGNNEQFF.

The rearrangement uses TRBV5-1 and TRBJ1-2; possibly TRBD1 for D (6 bases). V was cut by 1 base and J by 3 bases, with 13 bases left in between. Germline V CDR1 and CDR2: SGHRS, YFSETQ. The CDR3 covers 15 residues. The CDR3, as DNA: TGCGCCAGCAGCTTGTCGGGGGCGGAAGACTATGGCTACACCTTC. Translation: CASSLSGAEDYGYTF.

The chain joins TRBV25-1 to TRBJ1-2; 9 positions match TRBD1. The germline V gene encodes CDR1 MGHDK and CDR2 SYGVNS. The V segment lost 5 bases and the J segment 0 bases; nucleotides outside the gene matches: 7. The CDR3 consists of 16 residues. CDR3 bases: TGTGCCAGCAGTCATGGACAGGGGTTAGCTAACTATGGCTACACCTTC. Translation: CASSHGQGLANYGYTF.

The chain has TRBV2 and TRBJ2-1, with 7 bases that match TRBD1. Unmatched junction bases numbered 9, after V lost 9 bases and J lost 7 bases. CDR3 length: 13 residues. Germline-derived CDR1 and CDR2 are SNHLY and FYNNEI. CDR3 amino acids: CASRTGLKNEQFF. Written as DNA, the CDR3 is TGTGCCAGTCGGACAGGCTTGAAGAATGAGCAGTTCTTC.

V usage is TRBV18 and J usage is TRBJ2-1, with D possibly being TRBD1 (7 bases). The CDR3 is made up of 16 amino acids. Trimming pared 0 bases from V and 1 base from J, leaving 10 bases between. CDR1 KGHSH and CDR2 LQKENI come from the germline V gene. The CDR3 coding sequence is TGTGCCAGCTCACCACCGCGGGACAGATCCTACAATGAGCAGTTCTTC. Its translation: CASSPPRDRSYNEQFF.

This clone was found once. The chain combines TRBV6-5 with TRBJ2-1; D tentatively reads TRBD1 or TRBD2 (5 bases each). This CDR3 region has 15 residues. Trimming shortened V by 0 bases and J by 8 bases, and 14 bases separated the two germline ends. Looked up from germline, CDR1 is MNHEY and CDR2 is SVGAGI. The DNA for the CDR3 is TGTGCCAGCAGTTACTCGGCCCATGGGGGATATGAGCAGTTCTTC. It is translated as CASSYSAHGGYEQFF.

V usage is TRBV5-1 and J usage is TRBJ2-1, with 8 bases aligning to TRBD2. The CDR3 sequence is 15 residues long. With 1 base clipped from V and 4 bases from J, the junction kept 4 bases outside the gene matches. Germline V gives CDR1 SGHRS, CDR2 YFSETQ. The CDR3 loop is CASSLSSGSYNEQFF. As DNA, the CDR3 is TGCGCCAGCAGCTTGTCCAGCGGGAGTTACAATGAGCAGTTCTTC. The full variable domain, with the rest looked up from reference TRBV5-1 and TRBJ2-1, is KAGVTQTPRYLIKTRGQQVTLSCSPISGHRSVSWYQQTPGQGLQFLFEYFSETQRNKGNFPGRFSGRQFSNSRSEMNVSTLELGDSALYLCASSLSSGSYNEQFFGPGTRLTVL.